These 22 T cell receptor beta chains share one sample of origin, sequenced in a study of blood T cells in healthy people across ages. A J-beta primer mix and a sample-barcoded 5' primer were used in a second PCR of about 7 to 12 cycles. TCRdb re-analysed the 5' RACE reads in MiXCR, keeping a single row per CDR3 protein. The repertoire holds roughly 1.5 million distinct CDR3 sequences, about 42% seen once, with roughly 3.7% in the top ten. Sequenced sample: blood. The origin of the receptors is a woman under 30 in good health.

In its sample, this clonotype was seen many times. The chain couples TRBV7-2 to TRBJ2-7; tentative D call: TRBD2 (5 bases). The CDR3 is 15 residues long. Germline V CDR1 and CDR2: SGHTA, FQGNSA. Trimming cost V 4 bases and J 0 bases, with 13 bases left between them. The CDR3 loop reads CASSYRSGSSYEQYF. CDR3 bases: TGTGCCAGCAGCTACCGCTCGGGGAGCTCCTACGAGCAGTACTTC.

This clonotype occurred once. The chain combines TRBV24-1 with TRBJ2-1, with unresolved D. The J call could be wrong; TRBJ2-7 is a better fit for the DNA end. This CDR3 has 16 amino acids. From germline, CDR1 is KGHDR and CDR2 SFDVKD. The CDR3 coding sequence is TGTGCCACCAGTGATTTCCGGCACTCCGGGTACAATGAGCAGTACTTC. It translates to CATSDFRHSGYNEQYF.

The J gene is TRBJ1-1, the V gene TRBV28; D gene ambiguous. The V and J ends lost 4 bases and 8 bases respectively, with 8 bases between them. CDR3 length equals 11 residues. Germline V CDR1 and CDR2: MDHEN, SYDVKM. The CDR3 DNA reads as TGTGCCAGCAGTTACGGTTACGAAGCTTTCTTT. It encodes CASSYGYEAFF.

This clonotype was found a few times. The rearrangement joins TRBV6-1 to TRBJ1-1, with 7 nucleotides matching TRBD1. CDR3 length: 14 amino acids. CDR1 and CDR2 from the germline V gene are MNHNS and SASEGT. The junction had 9 bases not matched to a gene; V was cut back by 5 bases and J by 6 bases. CDR3 region: CASSITGARAEAFF. CDR3 nucleotides: TGTGCCAGCAGTATAACAGGGGCTCGGGCTGAAGCTTTCTTT.

V usage is TRBV4-1 and J usage is TRBJ1-6, with 7 bases identical to TRBD1. The CDR3 has 20 amino acids. Germline V gene lookup returns CDR1 MGHRA and CDR2 YSYEKL. With 4 bases clipped from V and 1 base from J, the junction kept 16 bases outside the gene matches. The CDR3 sequence is CASSLYSGTEKGSYNSPLHF. The DNA for the CDR3 is TGCGCCAGCAGCCTATATTCCGGGACAGAAAAGGGATCCTATAATTCACCCCTCCACTTT.

This clonotype is a singleton in its sample. This chain joins TRBV20-1 and TRBJ2-2; 8 nucleotides match TRBD2. From germline, CDR1 is DFQATT and CDR2 SNEGSKA (reference sequence). This CDR3 has 14 residues. The J segment lost 3 bases and the V segment lost 2 bases, leaving 2 bases of the junction unmatched. For the CDR3, the DNA is TGCAGTGCTAGAACGGGGGGGGACACCGGGGAGCTGTTTTTT. Translation gives CSARTGGDTGELFF.

This clonotype was counted once. V is TRBV6-5 and J is TRBJ1-4; TRBD1 is a possible D gene (6 bases). CDR1 and CDR2 from the germline V gene are MNHEY and SVGAGI. The V end lost 2 bases, the J end lost 8 bases, and 15 bases lay between the germline ends. The CDR3 has 15 residues. The CDR3 DNA is TGTGCCAGCAGTTACGGGGGGGCGCGTCTGGAAAAACTGTTTTTT. Translation: CASSYGGARLEKLFF.

Worth noting for this clonotype: This may come from a read error, since a much larger clone is one base off. This is likely a read error, given that the CDR3 carries no conserved phenylalanine or tryptophan at its end. The CDR3 coding sequence is TGTGCCAGCAGTTCCCGGGGAACAGATACGCAGTATTCT. This codes for CASSSRGTDTQYS. V and J are TRBV12-3 or TRBV12-4 and TRBJ2-3, with a tentative D call TRBD2 (5 bases). The CDR3 covers 13 residues. Deletions cut 4 bases from V and 3 bases from J, with 8 bases between.

This clonotype has just a few counts. The V call is TRBV12-3 or TRBV12-4, the J call TRBJ2-3; maybe TRBD2 (5 bases). V was shortened by 1 base and J by 6 bases, with 11 bases between the two germline ends. This CDR3 has 14 residues. CDR3 in amino acids: CASSLEVWEDTQYF. The DNA of the CDR3 is TGTGCCAGCAGTTTAGAGGTCTGGGAGGATACGCAGTATTTT.

The chain has TRBV4-1 and TRBJ2-1, with 8 bases fitting TRBD2. V lost 5 bases to trimming and J lost 4 bases; unmatched junction nucleotides: 10. Germline-derived CDR1 and CDR2 are MGHRA and YSYEKL. The length of the CDR3 is 16 residues. The CDR3 bases are TGCGCCAGCAGCGCCCCCGGGACTAGGGTATACAATGAGCAGTTCTTC. This translates into CASSAPGTRVYNEQFF.

The rearrangement joins TRBV3-1 to TRBJ2-3; no firm D call. The V and J ends lost 0 bases and 0 bases respectively, with 10 bases between them. Germline values: CDR1 LGHDT, CDR2 YNNKEL (reference sequence). This CDR3 spans 16 amino acids. The CDR3 protein is CASSQDISASTDTQYF. DNA of the CDR3: TGTGCCAGCAGCCAAGACATCAGCGCGAGCACAGATACGCAGTATTTT.

For this clonotype: The likely explanation is a read error, given a far larger clone one base away. The rearrangement uses TRBV27 and TRBJ2-1, with unresolved D. Looked up from germline, CDR1 is MNHEY and CDR2 is SMNVEV (reference sequence). The V end was cut by 6 bases, the J end by 6 bases, with 9 bases between. The CDR3 consists of 12 residues. The CDR3, as DNA: TGTGCCAGCAGGTTAATCGGCAATGAGCAGTTCTTC. Translated, it gives CASRLIGNEQFF.

This clonotype was detected only a few times. The rearrangement links TRBV2 to TRBJ1-1; perhaps TRBD1 as D (5 bases). The CDR3 contains 14 residues. V was shortened by 7 bases and J by 5 bases, with 17 bases between the two germline ends. The germline CDR1 and CDR2 sequences are SNHLY and FYNNEI. The CDR3 is CASKGTARTTEAFF. Written as DNA, the CDR3 is TGTGCCAGCAAAGGGACGGCGCGAACGACTGAAGCTTTCTTT.

The CDR3 DNA is TGCAGTGCTGGTCTTCGAGGACCCCGCTCTGGGGCCAACGTCCTGACTTTC. The encoded protein is CSAGLRGPRSGANVLTF. V gene TRBV20-1 combines with J gene TRBJ2-6; D unclear. This CDR3 region has 17 residues. Germline CDR1 and CDR2: DFQATT and SNEGSKA (reference sequence). Deletions cut 5 bases from V and 0 bases from J, with 17 bases between.

This clonotype was counted between two and nine times. The rearrangement joins TRBV6-2 or TRBV6-3 to TRBJ2-1; D possibly corresponds to TRBD1 (6 bases). V lost 5 bases and J 7 bases, leaving 9 bases between the germline ends. CDR1 MNHEY and CDR2 SVGEGT come from the germline V gene. The CDR3 spans 12 residues. CDR3 bases: TGTGCCAGCAGTGATGGACAGAATGAGCAGTTCTTC. As protein: CASSDGQNEQFF.

This clonotype was observed a few times. The chain is built from TRBV2 and TRBJ2-1; D possibly corresponds to TRBD1 (6 bases). The CDR3 covers 15 residues. Germline V gene sequence: CDR1 SNHLY, CDR2 FYNNEI. The V end lost 7 bases, the J end lost 5 bases, and 18 bases lay between the germline ends. CDR3 coding DNA: TGTGCCAGCATGGTGGAAAGGGGGTTGGACAATGAGCAGTTCTTC. Its translation: CASMVERGLDNEQFF.

This chain links TRBV7-9 with TRBJ2-3, with TRBD2 matching 10 bases. CDR1 and CDR2 (germline): SEHNR, FQNEAQ (reference sequence). J was trimmed by 6 bases and V by 4 bases; bases with no gene match: 4. This CDR3 contains 14 residues. The CDR3 DNA follows: TGTGCCAGCAGCTCTCTAGCGGGGGTTGATACGCAGTATTTT. This codes for CASSSLAGVDTQYF.

The J gene is TRBJ2-1, the V gene TRBV5-1, with D hard to call. Germline lookup yields CDR1 SGHRS and CDR2 YFSETQ. The CDR3 has 14 residues. With 1 base removed from V and 2 bases from J, the gap between germline ends came to 7 bases. CDR3 coding DNA: TGCGCCAGCAGCTTGCTCAGTGCCTACAATGAGCAGTTCTTC. Residues: CASSLLSAYNEQFF.

The V call is TRBV27, the J call TRBJ2-1; 7 bases map to TRBD2. CDR1 is MNHEY and CDR2 is SMNVEV in the germline V gene (reference sequence). The V gene end was trimmed by 8 bases and the J gene end by 5 bases; junction bases not matched to a gene: 6. The CDR3 runs to 13 residues. The DNA for the CDR3 is TGTGCCAGCGGATGGGACTACCACAATGAGCAGTTCTTC. Translated, it gives CASGWDYHNEQFF.

In this sample, this clonotype turned up once. The chain couples TRBV6-2 or TRBV6-3 to TRBJ2-7, with 8 bases identical to TRBD1. There are 15 residues in the CDR3. In germline, CDR1 is MNHEY, CDR2 SVGEGT. The J segment lost 7 bases and the V segment lost 6 bases, leaving 14 bases of the junction unmatched. CDR3 amino acids: CASRPDRALYNEQYF. The CDR3 nucleotides are TGTGCCAGCAGACCGGACAGGGCCCTCTACAATGAGCAGTACTTC.

This sequence joins TRBV15 and TRBJ1-1; TRBD1 is a possible D gene (5 bases). V was trimmed by 8 bases and J by 2 bases, leaving 18 bases between them. CDR1 is LNHNV, CDR2 YYDKDF, per germline (reference sequence). This CDR3 has 15 residues. Here the CDR3 reads CATQPGYSSNTEAFF. As DNA, the CDR3 is TGTGCCACCCAACCAGGGTACAGCTCAAACACTGAAGCTTTCTTT.

This clonotype has more than one count but fewer than ten. The chain links TRBV9 to TRBJ2-3, with TRBD1 identical over 9 bases. Unmatched junction bases numbered 11, after V lost 1 base and J lost 8 bases. The CDR3 has 16 residues. Germline V gene data show CDR1 as SGDLS and CDR2 as YYNGEE. CDR3 DNA sequence: TGTGCCAGCAGCGTACGGGACAGGGTAACGAGAGTTACGCAGTATTTT. Translating gives CASSVRDRVTRVTQYF.